One sample yielded the 31 T cell receptor beta chains listed below, sequenced in a study of T-cell memory formation after mild COVID-19. TCRdb re-analysed the 5' RACE reads in MiXCR, keeping a single row per CDR3 protein. The table shows just under 150,000 distinct CDR3 sequences, with 6% to 7% occurring only once. Sequencing was carried out using PBMCs or a T cell subset sorted from them (not recorded which). These receptors came from an adult woman who had mild COVID-19 (a few samples of this study predate the infection). Cell type and time point are not known.

The chain links TRBV20-1 to TRBJ1-2; D is uncertain. V was cut by 2 bases and J by 0 bases, with 16 bases left in between. Germline CDR1 reads DFQATT; CDR2 reads SNEGSKA (reference sequence). The CDR3 totals 16 residues. CDR3 bases: TGCAGTGCTAGACGGAACCGGGGAGTTACTAACTATGGCTACACCTTC. The encoded protein is CSARRNRGVTNYGYTF.

This clonotype was found many times. The chain couples TRBV6-6 to TRBJ2-5; D call uncertain. V was clipped by 0 bases and J by 5 bases, with 4 bases between them. The germline gives CDR1 MNHNY, CDR2 SVGAGI (reference sequence). This CDR3 is built from 12 residues. As DNA, the CDR3 is TGTGCCAGCAGTTACTCGTGGGAGACCCAGTACTTC. Encoded protein: CASSYSWETQYF.

Many counts were recorded for this clonotype. J is TRBJ1-1 and V is TRBV12-3 or TRBV12-4; unclear D gene. This CDR3 is 15 amino acids long. V lost 4 bases to trimming and J lost 5 bases, with 17 bases between them. Written as DNA, the CDR3 is TGTGCCAGCAGTTCGTTGGGAAGTGGAAGAACTGAAGCTTTCTTT. Translated, it gives CASSSLGSGRTEAFF.

In this sample, this clonotype turned up many times. The chain is built from TRBV5-1 and TRBJ2-1; D remains unclear. Trimming took 0 bases from V and 4 from J, leaving 11 bases between them. Germline-derived CDR1 and CDR2 are SGHRS and YFSETQ. This CDR3 contains 15 residues. Here the CDR3 DNA reads TGCGCCAGCAGCTTGGTCTTGAGCACATACAATGAGCAGTTCTTC. Translation: CASSLVLSTYNEQFF.

There are many counts of this clonotype. The CDR3 is CATSDAGTDVQETQYF. The DNA for the CDR3 is TGTGCCACCAGTGATGCCGGGACAGACGTACAAGAGACCCAGTACTTC. The chain uses TRBV24-1 and TRBJ2-5; TRBD1 matches at 7 bases. CDR3 length: 16 residues. J was trimmed by 2 bases and V by 3 bases; bases with no gene match: 8. Germline CDR1 is KGHDR and CDR2 is SFDVKD.

This clonotype was recorded many times. This chain joins TRBV3-1 and TRBJ2-4; 8 bases fit TRBD1. This CDR3 has 14 amino acids. The V segment lost 5 bases and the J segment 6 bases; nucleotides outside the gene matches: 6. Germline values: CDR1 LGHDT, CDR2 YNNKEL (reference sequence). The CDR3 nucleotides read TGTGCCAGCAGCTACCAGGGGGCTAGAAACATTCAGTACTTC. Residues: CASSYQGARNIQYF.

This sequence joins TRBV19 and TRBJ2-3; D perhaps matches TRBD2 (5 bases). The V end lost 6 bases, the J end lost 8 bases, and 12 bases lay between the germline ends. Looked up from germline, CDR1 is LNHDA and CDR2 is SQIVND (reference sequence). The CDR3 sequence is 12 residues long. CDR3 region: CASRTGEGTQYF. CDR3 sequence (DNA): TGTGCCAGTAGGACCGGAGAGGGTACGCAGTATTTT.

This clonotype was seen a few times. The chain joins TRBV7-2 to TRBJ1-6; a possible D gene is TRBD1 (6 bases). The CDR3 consists of 14 residues. Trimming removed 5 bases at V and 7 bases at J, with 12 bases between. CDR1 and CDR2 (germline): SGHTA, FQGNSA. The CDR3 region is CASSLQGQNSPLHF. The CDR3 DNA sequence: TGTGCCAGCAGCCTACAGGGTCAGAATTCACCCCTCCACTTT.

This clonotype was seen repeatedly, ten times or more. The chain has TRBV4-2 and TRBJ2-1, with D possibly being TRBD1 or TRBD2 (5 bases each). V was clipped by 0 bases and J by 12 bases, with 18 bases between them. The germline V gene has CDR1 LGHNA and CDR2 YNFKEQ. This CDR3 contains 15 residues. In DNA, the CDR3 is TGTGCCAGCAGCCAAGATTCGGAGACACCGAGGGGGCAGTTCTTC. Protein: CASSQDSETPRGQFF.

This clonotype showed up many times. The CDR3 coding sequence is TGTGCCAGCAGTTCGCGGACTAGCGGGATCCATGAGCAGTTCTTC. Translation gives CASSSRTSGIHEQFF. The chain couples TRBV27 to TRBJ2-1, with 12 bases aligning to TRBD2. The CDR3 spans 15 residues. Germline values: CDR1 MNHEY, CDR2 SMNVEV (reference sequence). The V segment lost 4 bases and the J segment 8 bases; nucleotides outside the gene matches: 6.

The rearrangement joins TRBV5-1 to TRBJ2-6, with TRBD2 as a possible D gene (5 bases). The CDR3 contains 16 residues. Trimming left V 4 bases short and J 0 bases short, with 11 bases between. The germline CDR1 and CDR2 sequences are SGHRS and YFSETQ. The CDR3 here is CASSEGLSSGANVLTF. The CDR3 DNA sequence: TGCGCCAGCAGCGAGGGCCTCTCCTCTGGGGCCAACGTCCTGACTTTC.

Turning to this clonotype: This may be a read error: a much more frequent sequence differs by one nucleotide. The chain links TRBV24-1 to TRBJ2-3, with unresolved D. Trimming removed 6 bases at V and 2 bases at J, with 14 bases between. This CDR3 region has 15 residues. The germline gives CDR1 KGHDR, CDR2 SFDVKD. The CDR3 region is CATSHHPPTTDTQYF. CDR3 bases: TGTGCCACCAGTCACCATCCCCCCACCACAGATACGCAGTATTTT.

The sample holds a few counts of this clonotype. This chain uses TRBV18 with TRBJ1-2; D is perhaps TRBD1 (5 bases). Germline CDR1 and CDR2: KGHSH and LQKENI. The CDR3 covers 12 residues. V lost 5 bases and J 8 bases, leaving 12 bases between the germline ends. For the CDR3, the DNA is TGTGCCAGCTCAACTCGACAGTCCGGCTACACCTTC. This codes for CASSTRQSGYTF.

This clonotype was recorded a few times. The chain is built from TRBV2 and TRBJ2-5; 9 positions match TRBD2. V gave up 5 bases and J gave up 4 bases; unmatched junction bases: 5. This CDR3 contains 14 residues. Germline assignment: CDR1 SNHLY and CDR2 FYNNEI. This chain's CDR3 is CASSSAGGRETQYF. For the CDR3, the DNA is TGTGCCAGCAGTTCCGCGGGAGGGCGAGAGACCCAGTACTTC.

The sample holds a few counts of this clonotype. V is TRBV4-3 and J is TRBJ1-2, with D perhaps matching TRBD1 (5 bases). V lost 0 bases and J 7 bases, leaving 15 bases between the germline ends. This CDR3 contains 15 residues. The V gene's germline CDR1 is LGHNA and CDR2 YSLEER. The CDR3 sequence: CASSQEYRLSSGYTF. DNA of the CDR3: TGCGCCAGCAGCCAAGAGTACAGGTTAAGTTCTGGCTACACCTTC.

The table lists this clonotype with a few counts. This sequence joins TRBV27 and TRBJ2-7; D is tentatively TRBD1 or TRBD2 (5 bases each). V lost 3 bases and J lost 5, with 17 bases in between. The CDR3 covers 15 residues. Germline V gene lookup returns CDR1 MNHEY and CDR2 SMNVEV (reference sequence). The CDR3 sequence: CASSFWGSPGHEQYF. The DNA for the CDR3 is TGTGCCAGCAGTTTTTGGGGGTCCCCAGGGCACGAGCAGTACTTC.

The table lists this clonotype with a few counts. The rearrangement joins TRBV20-1 to TRBJ2-3, with 10 bases matching TRBD2. This CDR3 has 15 amino acids. V gave up 5 bases and J gave up 2 bases; unmatched junction bases: 7. Germline CDR1 is DFQATT and CDR2 is SNEGSKA (reference sequence). CDR3 region: CSAGRAGGTTDTQYF. Written as DNA, the CDR3 is TGCAGTGCTGGAAGAGCGGGGGGGACCACAGATACGCAGTATTTT.

This clonotype came up many times. This chain joins TRBV20-1 and TRBJ2-1; 13 bases map to TRBD2. The CDR3 is 18 amino acids. Germline V gene sequence: CDR1 DFQATT, CDR2 SNEGSKA (reference sequence). V was pared by 6 bases and J by 0 bases, with 11 bases of the junction left unmatched. CDR3 DNA: TGCAGTGCCCTCCGACTAGCGGGAGGTTCTAGCTCCTACAATGAGCAGTTCTTC. It codes for CSALRLAGGSSSYNEQFF.

The chain uses TRBV7-3 and TRBJ1-6; D remains ambiguous. The CDR3 consists of 11 residues. Germline V gene lookup returns CDR1 SGHTA and CDR2 FQGTGA. V lost 6 bases and J lost 8, with 5 bases in between. Written as DNA, the CDR3 is TGTGCCAGCAGACCCCATTCACCCCTCCACTTT. Encoded protein: CASRPHSPLHF.

This clonotype was counted at least ten times. The chain is built from TRBV7-2 and TRBJ2-1, with D unclear. The length of the CDR3 is 15 residues. The V end lost 5 bases, the J end lost 0 bases, and 11 bases lay between the germline ends. Per germline, CDR1 SGHTA and CDR2 FQGNSA. CDR3 coding DNA: TGTGCCAGCAGCCCAAGCCCGAGCTCCTACAATGAGCAGTTCTTC. This translates into CASSPSPSSYNEQFF.

This clonotype was counted at least ten times. This chain links TRBV5-1 with TRBJ2-1, with 12 nucleotides matching TRBD2. CDR1 SGHRS and CDR2 YFSETQ come from the germline V gene. This CDR3 spans 15 amino acids. Losses at the gene ends were 0 bases for V and 12 bases for J; bases not matched to a gene: 7. In DNA, the CDR3 is TGCGCCAGCAGCTTGGTGGCTAGCGGGGGGGAGAGGCAGTTCTTC. Translated: CASSLVASGGERQFF.

The V gene is TRBV3-1, the J gene TRBJ2-7; TRBD1 matches 9 bases. This CDR3 contains 15 residues. Germline V gene data show CDR1 as LGHDT and CDR2 as YNNKEL (reference sequence). V lost 1 base to trimming and J lost 2 bases; unmatched junction nucleotides: 3. The CDR3 coding sequence is TGTGCCAGCAGCCAAGGACAGGGGGGCGCCTACGAGCAGTACTTC. It yields the protein CASSQGQGGAYEQYF.

This clonotype was observed many times. J is TRBJ1-2 and V is TRBV4-1; D remains unclear. The CDR3 consists of 14 residues. Germline V lookup: CDR1 MGHRA, CDR2 YSYEKL. The germline V and J ends were trimmed by 0 bases and 4 bases, with 9 bases remaining between them. Here the CDR3 DNA reads TGCGCCAGCAGCCAAGATGGGTACTTCTATGGCTACACCTTC. It is translated as CASSQDGYFYGYTF.

The chain has TRBV24-1 and TRBJ2-1; TRBD2 agrees at 9 bases. The CDR3 has 16 amino acids. The ends lost 0 bases at V and 8 bases at J; junction bases unmatched: 7. Germline CDR1 reads KGHDR; CDR2 reads SFDVKD. The CDR3, as DNA: TGTGCCACCAGTGATTTGGCTAGCGGGATTCGGGATGAGCAGTTCTTC. Translating gives CATSDLASGIRDEQFF.

This clonotype was counted a few times. The chain joins TRBV12-3 or TRBV12-4 to TRBJ2-3, with D maybe TRBD1 (6 bases). The V gene lost 7 bases and the J gene lost 0 bases, with 11 bases spanning the gap. This CDR3 is 14 amino acids long. CDR3 DNA: TGTGCCAGCAAAACAGGGCGTAGCACAGATACGCAGTATTTT. Translation gives CASKTGRSTDTQYF.

This clonotype was found many times. The CDR3 region is CSVATTRGDPGGYTF. The CDR3 DNA reads as TGCAGCGTTGCTACGACGCGGGGGGACCCGGGGGGCTACACCTTC. This chain joins TRBV29-1 and TRBJ1-2, with a tentative D call TRBD1 (5 bases). Trimming pared 4 bases from V and 8 bases from J, leaving 23 bases between. The CDR3 length is 15 residues. Per the germline V gene, CDR1 is SQVTM and CDR2 is ANQGSEA.

At least ten counts were recorded for this clonotype. The chain is built from TRBV12-3 or TRBV12-4 and TRBJ1-1, with D perhaps TRBD1 (5 bases). The V end was cut by 3 bases, the J end by 5 bases, with 13 bases between. The CDR3 sequence is 14 residues long. The chain's CDR3 is CASSLEGIRTEAFF. The CDR3 nucleotides are TGTGCCAGCAGTTTGGAGGGGATAAGGACTGAAGCTTTCTTT.

There are a few counts of this clonotype. The chain has TRBV20-1 and TRBJ2-3; D is undetermined. Germline CDR1 is DFQATT and CDR2 is SNEGSKA (reference sequence). The V and J ends lost 7 bases and 0 bases respectively, with 11 bases between them. CDR3 length equals 13 residues. The CDR3 nucleotides are TGCAGTGGGGGTCTCAGGAGCACAGATACGCAGTATTTT. This translates into CSGGLRSTDTQYF.

V gene TRBV24-1 combines with J gene TRBJ2-1, with D perhaps matching TRBD1 or TRBD2 (5 bases each). There are 13 residues in the CDR3. CDR1 and CDR2 from the germline V gene are KGHDR and SFDVKD. Deletions cut 9 bases from V and 2 bases from J, with 10 bases between. The CDR3 DNA follows: TGTGCCACCGGGACGGAGACCTACAATGAGCAGTTCTTC. It yields the protein CATGTETYNEQFF.

Ten or more counts support this clonotype. This chain uses TRBV7-3 with TRBJ2-3; 12 bases line up with TRBD2. CDR1 and CDR2 (germline): SGHTA, FQGTGA. The CDR3 loop spans 15 amino acids. Unmatched junction bases numbered 1, after V lost 1 base and J lost 5 bases. The CDR3 loop is CASSLRLAGVDTQYF. For the CDR3, the DNA is TGTGCCAGCAGCTTAAGACTAGCGGGGGTAGATACGCAGTATTTT.

This clonotype was seen ten or more times. The chain uses TRBV15 and TRBJ2-7; D is unclear. The germline gives CDR1 LNHNV, CDR2 YYDKDF (reference sequence). The CDR3 is 14 amino acids. V lost 0 bases and J lost 3, with 9 bases in between. The CDR3 DNA is TGTGCCACCAGCAGAGACCGACGAGGCTACGAGCAGTACTTC. This translates into CATSRDRRGYEQYF.